There are a few counts of the clone carrying this T cell receptor beta chain. V shed 7 bases, J shed 8 bases, and the junction held 11 bases outside the gene matches. CDR3 length: 14 amino acids. Germline V gene sequence: CDR1 SGHNT, CDR2 YYREEE (reference sequence). The sample belongs to a study of regulatory T cells in long-lasting Graves disease. Construction of the TCR beta libraries employed iRepertoire HTBI primers in conjunction with Arm-PCR of CDR3 regions. TCRdb passed the multiplex PCR reads through MiXCR, listing each CDR3 protein once. The repertoire holds more than 450,000 distinct CDR3 sequences, with 15% to 20% as singletons. Time point denoted: newly diagnosed GD, antithyroid drugs for less than 3 months. RNA isolated from PBMCs was used to make the TCR library. The same data also contributed to another study, on T cells in Graves' hyperthyroidism and ophthalmopathy.

The TCR comes from a man between 40 and 49 years old with Graves disease. The chain carries TRBV5-4 and TRBJ1-2, with 10 bases matching TRBD1. This specimen consisted of peripheral blood mononuclear cells (PBMCs), obtained at new diagnosis, from a patient treated with antithyroid drugs. In nucleotides, the CDR3 is TGTGCCAGCGGCCGGGACAGGGGACAGCAGGGCTACACCTTC. Translation: CASGRDRGQQGYTF.